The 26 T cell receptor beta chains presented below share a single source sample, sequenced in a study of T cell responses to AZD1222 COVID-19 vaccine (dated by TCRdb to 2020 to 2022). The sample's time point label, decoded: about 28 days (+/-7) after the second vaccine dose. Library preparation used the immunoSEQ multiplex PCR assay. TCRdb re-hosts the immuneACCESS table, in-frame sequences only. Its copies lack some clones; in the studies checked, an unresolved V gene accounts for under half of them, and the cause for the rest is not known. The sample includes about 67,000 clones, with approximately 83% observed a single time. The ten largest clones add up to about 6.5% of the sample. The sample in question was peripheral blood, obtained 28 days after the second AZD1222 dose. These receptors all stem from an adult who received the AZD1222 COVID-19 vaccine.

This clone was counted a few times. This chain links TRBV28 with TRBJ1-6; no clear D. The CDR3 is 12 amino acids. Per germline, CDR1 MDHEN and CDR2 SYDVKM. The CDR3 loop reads CGLSSYNSPLHF. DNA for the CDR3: TGTGGGCTTAGCTCCTATAATTCACCCCTCCACTTT.

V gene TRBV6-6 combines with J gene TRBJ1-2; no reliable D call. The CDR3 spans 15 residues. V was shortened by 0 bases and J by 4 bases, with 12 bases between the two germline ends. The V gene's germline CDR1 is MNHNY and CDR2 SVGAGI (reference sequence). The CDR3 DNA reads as TGTGCCAGCAGTTACTCGAGGGCGGTCGGCTATGGCTACACCTTC. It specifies CASSYSRAVGYGYTF.

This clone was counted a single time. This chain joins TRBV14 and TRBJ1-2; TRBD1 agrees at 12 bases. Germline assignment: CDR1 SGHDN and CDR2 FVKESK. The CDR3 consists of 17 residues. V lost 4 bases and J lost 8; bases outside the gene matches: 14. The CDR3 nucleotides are TGTGCCAGCAGCCGAGGGACCCGGGACAGGGGGCCTAAGGGCTACACCTTC. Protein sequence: CASSRGTRDRGPKGYTF.

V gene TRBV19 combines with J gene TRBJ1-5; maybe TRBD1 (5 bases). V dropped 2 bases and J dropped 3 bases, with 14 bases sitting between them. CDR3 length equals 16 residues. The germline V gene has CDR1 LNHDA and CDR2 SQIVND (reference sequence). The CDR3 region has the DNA TGTGCCAGTAGTATATCTGGGGGTTGGAACAATCAGCCCCAGCATTTT. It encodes CASSISGGWNNQPQHF.

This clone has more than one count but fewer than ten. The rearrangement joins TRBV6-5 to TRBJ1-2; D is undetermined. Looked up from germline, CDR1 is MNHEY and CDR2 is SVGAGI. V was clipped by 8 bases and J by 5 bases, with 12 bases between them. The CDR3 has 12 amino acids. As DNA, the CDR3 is TGTGCCAGCCGTCGGGATCGGTATGGCTACACCTTC. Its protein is CASRRDRYGYTF.

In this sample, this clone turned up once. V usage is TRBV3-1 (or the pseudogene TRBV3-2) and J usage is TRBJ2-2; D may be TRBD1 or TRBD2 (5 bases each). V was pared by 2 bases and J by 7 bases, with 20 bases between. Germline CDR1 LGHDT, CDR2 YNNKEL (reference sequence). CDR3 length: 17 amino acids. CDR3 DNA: TGTGCCAGCAGCCAATTGTATCAGGCTAGCCAGGGCGGGGAGCTGTTTTTT. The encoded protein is CASSQLYQASQGGELFF.

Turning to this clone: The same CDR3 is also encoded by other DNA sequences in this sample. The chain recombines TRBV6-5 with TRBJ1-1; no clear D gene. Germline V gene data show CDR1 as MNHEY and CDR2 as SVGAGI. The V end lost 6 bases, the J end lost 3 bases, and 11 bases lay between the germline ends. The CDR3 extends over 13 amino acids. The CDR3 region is CASRPGPHTEAFF. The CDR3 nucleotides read TGTGCCAGCAGACCCGGACCGCACACTGAAGCTTTCTTT.

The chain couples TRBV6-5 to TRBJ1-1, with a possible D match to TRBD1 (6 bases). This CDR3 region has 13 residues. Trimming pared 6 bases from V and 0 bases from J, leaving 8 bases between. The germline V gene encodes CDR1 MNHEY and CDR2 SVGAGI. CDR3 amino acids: CASSQGLNTEAFF. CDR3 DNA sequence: TGTGCCAGCAGCCAGGGGTTGAACACTGAAGCTTTCTTT.

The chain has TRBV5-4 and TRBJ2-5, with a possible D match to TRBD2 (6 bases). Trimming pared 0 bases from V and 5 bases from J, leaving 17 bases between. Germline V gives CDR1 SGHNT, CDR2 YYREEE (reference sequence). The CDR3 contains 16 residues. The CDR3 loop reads CASSLGPSRAGETQYF. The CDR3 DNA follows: TGTGCCAGCAGCTTGGGCCCGAGTCGGGCGGGGGAGACCCAGTACTTC.

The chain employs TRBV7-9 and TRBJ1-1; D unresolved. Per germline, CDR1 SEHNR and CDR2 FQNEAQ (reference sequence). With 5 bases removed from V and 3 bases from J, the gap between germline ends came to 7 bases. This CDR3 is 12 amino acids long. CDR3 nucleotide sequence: TGTGCCAGCAGCGTGGGTTACACTGAAGCTTTCTTT. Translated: CASSVGYTEAFF.

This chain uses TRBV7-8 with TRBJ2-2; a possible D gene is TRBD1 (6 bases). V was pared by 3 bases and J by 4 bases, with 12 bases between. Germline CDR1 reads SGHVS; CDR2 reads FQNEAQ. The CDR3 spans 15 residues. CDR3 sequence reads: CASSFKQGSTGELFF. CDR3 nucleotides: TGTGCCAGCAGCTTCAAACAGGGTAGCACCGGGGAGCTGTTTTTT.

Here the CDR3 DNA reads TGTGCCAGCAGCCAAGGATTCGGGGGGGCCGATGAGCAGTTCTTC. Protein: CASSQGFGGADEQFF. V usage is TRBV3-1 (or the pseudogene TRBV3-2) and J usage is TRBJ2-1; TRBD2 aligns across 8 bases. Germline-derived CDR1 and CDR2 are LGHDT and YNNKEL (reference sequence). V shed 1 base and J 8 bases; nucleotides not matched to a gene: 7. The CDR3 has 15 amino acids.

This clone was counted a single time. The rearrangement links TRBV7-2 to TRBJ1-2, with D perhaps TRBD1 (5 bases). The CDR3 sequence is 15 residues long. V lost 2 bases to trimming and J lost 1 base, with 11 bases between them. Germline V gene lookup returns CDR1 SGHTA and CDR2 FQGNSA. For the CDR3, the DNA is TGTGCCAGCAGCTTAACCCAGGGAGTTAACTATGGCTACACCTTC. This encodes CASSLTQGVNYGYTF.

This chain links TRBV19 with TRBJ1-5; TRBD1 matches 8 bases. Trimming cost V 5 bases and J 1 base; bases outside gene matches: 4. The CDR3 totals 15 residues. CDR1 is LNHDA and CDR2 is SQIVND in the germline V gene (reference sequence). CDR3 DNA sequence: TGTGCCAGTAGTTCAACAGGGGGAAGCAATCAGCCCCAGCATTTT. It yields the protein CASSSTGGSNQPQHF.

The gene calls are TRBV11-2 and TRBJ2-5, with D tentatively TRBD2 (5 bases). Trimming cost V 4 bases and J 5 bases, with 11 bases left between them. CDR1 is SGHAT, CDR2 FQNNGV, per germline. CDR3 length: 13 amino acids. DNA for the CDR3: TGTGCCAGCAGCTCCCTCGGGGAGGAGACCCAGTACTTC. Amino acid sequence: CASSSLGEETQYF.

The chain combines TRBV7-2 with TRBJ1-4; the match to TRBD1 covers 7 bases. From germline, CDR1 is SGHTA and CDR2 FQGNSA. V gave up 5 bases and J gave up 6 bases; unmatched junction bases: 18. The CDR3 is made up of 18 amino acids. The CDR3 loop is CASSQNRGAGKGDEKLFF. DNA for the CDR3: TGTGCCAGCAGCCAGAACAGGGGAGCTGGGAAGGGTGATGAAAAACTGTTTTTT. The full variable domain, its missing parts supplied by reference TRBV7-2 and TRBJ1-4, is GAGVSQSPSNKVTEKGKDVELRCDPISGHTALYWYRQSLGQGLEFLIYFQGNSAPDKSGLPSDRFSAERTGGSVSTLTIQRTQQEDSAVYLCASSQNRGAGKGDEKLFFGSGTQLSVL.

The CDR3 sequence: CSASSPADISYEQYF. In DNA form, the CDR3 reads TGCAGTGCTAGTAGTCCAGCCGATATTTCCTACGAGCAGTACTTC. This chain joins TRBV20-1 and TRBJ2-7; D not certain. CDR3 length equals 15 residues. V was trimmed by 3 bases and J by 1 base, leaving 16 bases between them. Germline V lookup: CDR1 DFQATT, CDR2 SNEGSKA (reference sequence).

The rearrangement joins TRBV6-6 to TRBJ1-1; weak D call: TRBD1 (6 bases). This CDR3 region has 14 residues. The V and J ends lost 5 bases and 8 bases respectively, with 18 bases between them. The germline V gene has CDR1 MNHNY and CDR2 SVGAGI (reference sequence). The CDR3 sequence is CASSTPRGAGEAFF. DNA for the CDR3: TGTGCCAGCAGTACGCCCCGGGGGGCGGGAGAAGCTTTCTTT.

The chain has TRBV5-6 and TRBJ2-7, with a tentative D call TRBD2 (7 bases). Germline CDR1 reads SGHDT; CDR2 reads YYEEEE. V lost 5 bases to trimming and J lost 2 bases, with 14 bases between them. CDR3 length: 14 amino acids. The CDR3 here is CASRPAGATYEQYF. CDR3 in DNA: TGTGCCAGCAGACCGGCGGGGGCCACCTACGAGCAGTACTTC.

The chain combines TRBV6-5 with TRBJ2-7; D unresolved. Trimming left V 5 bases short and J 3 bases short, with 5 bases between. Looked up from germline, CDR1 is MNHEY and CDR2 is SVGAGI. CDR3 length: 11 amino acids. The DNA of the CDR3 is TGTGCCAGCAGTCGCGGCTACGAGCAGTACTTC. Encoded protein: CASSRGYEQYF.

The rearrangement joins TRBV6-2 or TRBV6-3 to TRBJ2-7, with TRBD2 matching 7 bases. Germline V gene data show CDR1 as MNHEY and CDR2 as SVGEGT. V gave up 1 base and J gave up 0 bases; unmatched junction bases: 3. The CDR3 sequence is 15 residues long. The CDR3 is CASSYFPGGSYEQYF. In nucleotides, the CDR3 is TGTGCCAGCAGTTACTTTCCGGGGGGCTCCTACGAGCAGTACTTC.

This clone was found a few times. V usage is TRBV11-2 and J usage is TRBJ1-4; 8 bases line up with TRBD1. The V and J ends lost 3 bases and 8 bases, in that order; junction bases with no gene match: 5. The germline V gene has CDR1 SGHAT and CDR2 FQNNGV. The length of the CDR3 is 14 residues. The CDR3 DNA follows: TGTGCCAGCAGCTTCGGACAGGGCGCAGAAAAACTGTTTTTT. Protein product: CASSFGQGAEKLFF.

CDR3 protein: CASSQYNTEAFF. As DNA, the CDR3 is TGTGCCAGCAGCCAGTATAACACTGAAGCTTTCTTT. The gene calls are TRBV7-2 and TRBJ1-1; no reliable D call. The CDR3 runs 12 residues. CDR1 SGHTA and CDR2 FQGNSA come from the germline V gene. V shed 5 bases and J shed 2 bases, with 6 bases lying between them.

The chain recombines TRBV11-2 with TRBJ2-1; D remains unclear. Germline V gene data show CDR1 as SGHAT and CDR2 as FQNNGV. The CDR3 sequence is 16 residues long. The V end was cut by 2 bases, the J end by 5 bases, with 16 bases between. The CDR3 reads CASSLKESWTHNEQFF. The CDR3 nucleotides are TGTGCCAGCAGCTTAAAAGAGTCGTGGACCCACAATGAGCAGTTCTTC.

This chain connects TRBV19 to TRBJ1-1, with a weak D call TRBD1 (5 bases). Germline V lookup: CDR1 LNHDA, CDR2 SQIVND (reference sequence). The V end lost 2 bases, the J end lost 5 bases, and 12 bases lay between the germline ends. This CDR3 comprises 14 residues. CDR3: CASSINGARTEAFF. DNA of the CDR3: TGTGCCAGTAGTATAAACGGGGCGCGGACTGAAGCTTTCTTT. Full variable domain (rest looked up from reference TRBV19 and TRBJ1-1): DGGITQSPKYLFRKEGQNVTLSCEQNLNHDAMYWYRQDPGQGLRLIYYSQIVNDFQKGDIAEGYSVSREKKESFPLTVTSAQKNPTAFYLCASSINGARTEAFFGQGTRLTVV.

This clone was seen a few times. The CDR3 DNA sequence: TGCGCCAGCAGCCAAGATCAGAGGGGATCTGGAAACACCATATATTTT. As protein: CASSQDQRGSGNTIYF. The chain links TRBV4-3 to TRBJ1-3; D might be TRBD1 (5 bases). Trimming took off 0 bases at V and 1 base at J, with 10 bases between the two ends. Germline V gene data show CDR1 as LGHNA and CDR2 as YSLEER. This CDR3 region has 16 residues.